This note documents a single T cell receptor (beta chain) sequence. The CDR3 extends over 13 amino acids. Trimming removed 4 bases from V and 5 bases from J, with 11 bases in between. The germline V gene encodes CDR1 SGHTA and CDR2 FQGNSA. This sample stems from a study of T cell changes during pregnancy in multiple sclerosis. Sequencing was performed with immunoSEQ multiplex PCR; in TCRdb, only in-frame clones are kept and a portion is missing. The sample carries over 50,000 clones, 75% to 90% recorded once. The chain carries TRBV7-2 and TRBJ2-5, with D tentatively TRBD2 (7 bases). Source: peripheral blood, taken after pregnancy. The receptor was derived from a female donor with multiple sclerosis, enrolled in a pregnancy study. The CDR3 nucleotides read TGTGCCAGCAGCTACAGGGAGGGGGAGACCCAGTACTTC. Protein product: CASSYREGETQYF.